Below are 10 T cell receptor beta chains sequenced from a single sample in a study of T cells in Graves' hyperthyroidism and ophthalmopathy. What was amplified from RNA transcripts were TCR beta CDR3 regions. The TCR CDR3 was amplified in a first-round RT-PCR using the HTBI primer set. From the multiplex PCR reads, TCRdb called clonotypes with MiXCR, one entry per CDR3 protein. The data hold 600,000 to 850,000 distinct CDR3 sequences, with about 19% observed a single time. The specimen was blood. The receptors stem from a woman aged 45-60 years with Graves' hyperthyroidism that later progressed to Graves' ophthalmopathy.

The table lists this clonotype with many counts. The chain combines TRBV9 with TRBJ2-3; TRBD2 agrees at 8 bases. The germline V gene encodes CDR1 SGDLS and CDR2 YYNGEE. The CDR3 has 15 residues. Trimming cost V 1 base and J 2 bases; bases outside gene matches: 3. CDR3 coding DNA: TGTGCCAGCAGCGTAAATAGCGGGGCCACAGATACGCAGTATTTT. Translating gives CASSVNSGATDTQYF.

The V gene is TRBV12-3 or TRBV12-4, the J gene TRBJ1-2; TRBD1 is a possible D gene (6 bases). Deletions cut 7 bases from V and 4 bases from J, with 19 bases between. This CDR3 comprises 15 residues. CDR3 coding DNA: TGTGCCAGCATCGACCAAGTGAGGGGGGTCTATGGCTACACCTTC. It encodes CASIDQVRGVYGYTF.

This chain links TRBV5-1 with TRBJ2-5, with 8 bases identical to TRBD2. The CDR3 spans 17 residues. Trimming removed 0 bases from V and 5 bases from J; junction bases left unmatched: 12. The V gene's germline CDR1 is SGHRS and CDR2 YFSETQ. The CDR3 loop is CASSLAPTPGGPETQYF. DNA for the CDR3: TGCGCCAGCAGCTTGGCCCCCACTCCGGGGGGGCCGGAGACCCAGTACTTC.

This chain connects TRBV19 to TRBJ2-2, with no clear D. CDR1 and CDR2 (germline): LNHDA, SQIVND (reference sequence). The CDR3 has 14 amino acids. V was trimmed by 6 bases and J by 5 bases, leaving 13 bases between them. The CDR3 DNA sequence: TGTGCCAGTAGCATCCCCCCAAAAACCGGGGAGCTGTTTTTT. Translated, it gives CASSIPPKTGELFF. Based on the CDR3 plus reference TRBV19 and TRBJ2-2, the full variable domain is DGGITQSPKYLFRKEGQNVTLSCEQNLNHDAMYWYRQDPGQGLRLIYYSQIVNDFQKGDIAEGYSVSREKKESFPLTVTSAQKNPTAFYLCASSIPPKTGELFFGEGSRLTVL.

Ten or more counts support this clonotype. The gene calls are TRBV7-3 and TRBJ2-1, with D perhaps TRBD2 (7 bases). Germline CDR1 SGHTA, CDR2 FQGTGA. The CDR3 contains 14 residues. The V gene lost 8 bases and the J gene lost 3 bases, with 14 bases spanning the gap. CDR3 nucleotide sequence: TGTGCCAGCGGAGAGGGGGGGGACTACAATGAGCAGTTCTTC. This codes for CASGEGGDYNEQFF.

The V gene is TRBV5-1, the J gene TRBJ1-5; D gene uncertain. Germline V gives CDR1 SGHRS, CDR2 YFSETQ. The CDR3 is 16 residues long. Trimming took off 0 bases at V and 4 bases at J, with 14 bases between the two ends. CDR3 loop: CASSLGGPQLNQPQHF. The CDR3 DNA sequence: TGCGCCAGCAGCTTGGGAGGGCCACAGCTAAATCAGCCCCAGCATTTT.

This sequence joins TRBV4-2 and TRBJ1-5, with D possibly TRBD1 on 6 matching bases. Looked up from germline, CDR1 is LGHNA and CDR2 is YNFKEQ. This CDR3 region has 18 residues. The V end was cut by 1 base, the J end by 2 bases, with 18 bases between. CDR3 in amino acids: CASSQAHPGDIRNQPQHF. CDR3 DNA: TGTGCCAGCAGCCAAGCGCATCCAGGGGACATACGCAATCAGCCCCAGCATTTT.

The CDR3 spells CASSRGHRVSNEQFF. The CDR3 region has the DNA TGTGCCAGCAGCCGGGGACACAGGGTATCCAATGAGCAGTTCTTC. The rearrangement joins TRBV6-1 to TRBJ2-1, with D perhaps matching TRBD1 (6 bases). V was trimmed by 6 bases and J by 6 bases, leaving 18 bases between them. This CDR3 comprises 15 residues. In germline, CDR1 is MNHNS, CDR2 SASEGT.

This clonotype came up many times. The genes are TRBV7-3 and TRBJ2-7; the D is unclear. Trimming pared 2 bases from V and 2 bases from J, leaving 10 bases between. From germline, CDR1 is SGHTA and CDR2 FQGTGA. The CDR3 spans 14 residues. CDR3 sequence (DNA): TGTGCCAGCAGCTTAGGATCTGACCCCTACGAGCAGTACTTC. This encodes CASSLGSDPYEQYF.

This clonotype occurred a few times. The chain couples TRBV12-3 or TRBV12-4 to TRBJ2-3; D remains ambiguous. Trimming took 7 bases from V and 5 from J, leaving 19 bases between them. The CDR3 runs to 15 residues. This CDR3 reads CASIEQDPRVDTQYF. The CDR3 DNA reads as TGTGCCAGCATCGAGCAGGATCCACGGGTAGATACGCAGTATTTT.